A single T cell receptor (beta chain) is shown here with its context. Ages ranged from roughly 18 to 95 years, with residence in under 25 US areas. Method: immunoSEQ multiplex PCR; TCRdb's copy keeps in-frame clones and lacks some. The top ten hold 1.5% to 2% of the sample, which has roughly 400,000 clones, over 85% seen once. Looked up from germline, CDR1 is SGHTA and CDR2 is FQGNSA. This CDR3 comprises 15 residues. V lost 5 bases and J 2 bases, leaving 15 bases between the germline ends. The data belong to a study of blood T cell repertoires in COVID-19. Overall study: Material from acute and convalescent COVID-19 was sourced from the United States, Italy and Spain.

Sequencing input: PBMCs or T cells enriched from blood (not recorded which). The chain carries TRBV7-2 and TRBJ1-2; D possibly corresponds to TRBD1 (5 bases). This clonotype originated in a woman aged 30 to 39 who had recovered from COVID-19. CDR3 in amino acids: CASSTRLGGNYGYTF. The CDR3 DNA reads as TGTGCCAGCAGCACGCGACTCGGGGGGAACTATGGCTACACCTTC.